The 29 T cell receptor beta chains in this list originate from one sample, sequenced in a study of blood T cell repertoires in COVID-19. Profiling relied on immunoSEQ multiplex PCR, and the TCRdb table lists in-frame clones only, not all of them. This table has about 69,000 clones, roughly 85% appearing once. Sequencing was done on a sample of peripheral blood. The receptors here all came from a man aged 25 to 45 with acute or convalescent COVID-19.

The chain has TRBV2 and TRBJ2-5, with TRBD2 as a possible D gene (5 bases). The germline gives CDR1 SNHLY, CDR2 FYNNEI. Trimming left V 6 bases short and J 5 bases short, with 19 bases between. This CDR3 region has 15 residues. Here the CDR3 reads CASSPQNSGEETQYF. The CDR3 DNA is TGTGCCAGCAGCCCTCAAAACTCTGGGGAGGAGACCCAGTACTTC.

This chain connects TRBV19 to TRBJ1-2; 9 bases line up with TRBD1. Germline CDR1 and CDR2: LNHDA and SQIVND (reference sequence). The CDR3 is made up of 19 amino acids. The trim removed 6 bases at V and 4 bases at J, leaving 21 bases unmatched. The CDR3 loop reads CASSNDAGWTTGGLYGYTF. The CDR3 nucleotides are TGTGCCAGTAGCAACGATGCGGGGTGGACTACAGGGGGCCTCTATGGCTACACCTTC.

The chain combines TRBV30 with TRBJ2-1, with D possibly matching TRBD2 (5 bases). The CDR3 is made up of 17 amino acids. CDR1 GTSNPN and CDR2 SVGIG come from the germline V gene (reference sequence). V lost 3 bases, J lost 5 bases, and 23 bases lay in between. As DNA, the CDR3 is TGTGCCTGGAGGCTTCCAGGACTCAGAACGGTTAACAATGAGCAGTTCTTC. This sequence encodes CAWRLPGLRTVNNEQFF.

The V and J genes are TRBV5-6 and TRBJ1-2, with TRBD1 identical over 7 bases. Germline V CDR1 and CDR2: SGHDT, YYEEEE. This CDR3 region has 13 residues. J was trimmed by 2 bases and V by 3 bases; bases with no gene match: 1. The CDR3 sequence is CASSSRGNYGYTF. DNA of the CDR3: TGTGCCAGCAGCTCCAGGGGGAACTATGGCTACACCTTC.

This clone was counted between two and nine times. This chain joins TRBV28 and TRBJ1-5; D is unclear. The length of the CDR3 is 18 residues. Germline CDR1 MDHEN, CDR2 SYDVKM. V lost 6 bases and J 0 bases, leaving 21 bases between the germline ends. The chain's CDR3 is CASRRQRTDYYSNQPQHF. DNA of the CDR3: TGTGCCAGCAGGCGCCAGAGGACCGACTACTATAGCAATCAGCCCCAGCATTTT.

The chain links TRBV2 to TRBJ2-7, with 8 bases identical to TRBD2. Germline V gene lookup returns CDR1 SNHLY and CDR2 FYNNEI. After removal of 4 bases from V and 6 bases from J, the junction contained 5 bases not matched to a gene. This CDR3 has 13 residues. The DNA of the CDR3 is TGTGCCAGCAGTGTAAGGACTAGCAGCGAGCAGTACTTC. Its translation: CASSVRTSSEQYF.

The chain combines TRBV7-2 with TRBJ2-5; D is possibly TRBD2 (5 bases). Trimming pared 4 bases from V and 5 bases from J, leaving 11 bases between. CDR1 is SGHTA and CDR2 is FQGNSA in the germline V gene. The CDR3 is 13 residues long. The CDR3 here is CASSYRPGETQYF. The CDR3 DNA reads TGTGCCAGCAGCTATAGACCGGGGGAGACCCAGTACTTC.

The J gene is TRBJ1-6, the V gene TRBV3-1 (or the pseudogene TRBV3-2); 8 bases agree with TRBD1. In germline, CDR1 is LGHDT, CDR2 YNNKEL (reference sequence). This CDR3 region has 15 residues. The J segment lost 9 bases and the V segment lost 3 bases, leaving 7 bases of the junction unmatched. The DNA for the CDR3 is TGTGCCAGCAGCCACCGACAGGGGACTTCTTCACCCCTCCACTTT. This gives the protein CASSHRQGTSSPLHF.

The rearrangement uses TRBV3-1 (or the pseudogene TRBV3-2) and TRBJ1-2; no firm D call. V dropped 10 bases and J dropped 2 bases, with 11 bases sitting between them. The CDR3 covers 12 residues. The germline V gene has CDR1 LGHDT and CDR2 YNNKEL (reference sequence). CDR3 loop: CATTTGNYGYTF. The CDR3 nucleotides read TGTGCCACGACGACGGGGAACTATGGCTACACCTTC.

This clone was seen once. This chain joins TRBV30 and TRBJ2-2; D is possibly TRBD2 (6 bases). Germline-derived CDR1 and CDR2 are GTSNPN and SVGIG (reference sequence). Trimming cost V 2 bases and J 7 bases, with 17 bases left between them. The CDR3 covers 15 residues. CDR3 DNA sequence: TGTGCCTGGAGTACAACGGGACTTATGGGCGGGGAGCTGTTTTTT. It specifies CAWSTTGLMGGELFF.

The chain employs TRBV27 and TRBJ1-1; D remains unclear. The germline V and J ends were trimmed by 0 bases and 0 bases, with 14 bases remaining between them. In germline, CDR1 is MNHEY, CDR2 SMNVEV (reference sequence). The CDR3 totals 17 residues. The CDR3 nucleotides read TGTGCCAGCAGTTTATCGCAGAACAGATTTGTGAACACTGAAGCTTTCTTT. The encoded protein is CASSLSQNRFVNTEAFF.

This rearrangement joins TRBV19 to TRBJ2-4, with D perhaps TRBD1 (5 bases). Trimming left V 5 bases short and J 13 bases short, with 15 bases between. The CDR3 covers 12 residues. Germline V gene lookup returns CDR1 LNHDA and CDR2 SQIVND (reference sequence). This chain's CDR3 is CASSGPDTRQYF. In DNA, the CDR3 is TGTGCCAGTAGTGGCCCGGACACGCGGCAGTACTTC.

The table lists this clone with a count of one. The chain joins TRBV6-1 to TRBJ1-1; D may be TRBD1 (5 bases). Per the germline V gene, CDR1 is MNHNS and CDR2 is SASEGT. Trimming shortened V by 2 bases and J by 0 bases, and 7 bases separated the two germline ends. The CDR3 totals 14 residues. The CDR3 sequence: CASSEQGMNTEAFF. As DNA, the CDR3 is TGTGCCAGCAGTGAACAGGGAATGAACACTGAAGCTTTCTTT.

This chain joins TRBV2 and TRBJ1-3; D may be TRBD1 (6 bases). CDR3 length: 16 residues. The V gene's germline CDR1 is SNHLY and CDR2 FYNNEI. V was trimmed by 6 bases and J by 0 bases, leaving 15 bases between them. The CDR3 nucleotides read TGTGCCAGCAGGGACTCCGGGACAAACTCTGGAAACACCATATATTTT. As protein: CASRDSGTNSGNTIYF.

J is TRBJ1-5 and V is TRBV7-2; TRBD1 is a possible D gene (5 bases). Germline loops: CDR1 SGHTA, CDR2 FQGNSA. V was cut by 5 bases and J by 6 bases, with 17 bases left in between. The length of the CDR3 is 15 residues. This CDR3 reads CASSAGILSSQPQHF. CDR3 DNA sequence: TGTGCCAGCAGCGCAGGGATCCTTTCCAGTCAGCCCCAGCATTTT.

This CDR3 reads CASSMVVRLASDTQYF. CDR3 DNA: TGTGCCAGTAGTATGGTAGTTCGACTAGCGTCAGATACGCAGTATTTT. V is TRBV19 and J is TRBJ2-3; TRBD2 agrees at 8 bases. The CDR3 is 16 residues long. Looked up from germline, CDR1 is LNHDA and CDR2 is SQIVND (reference sequence). V lost 3 bases to trimming and J lost 4 bases; unmatched junction nucleotides: 9.

This CDR3 reads CASSVATSGGDYYNEQFF. The CDR3 bases are TGTGCCAGCAGCGTAGCTACGAGCGGGGGAGACTATTACAATGAGCAGTTCTTC. The chain joins TRBV9 to TRBJ2-1; 8 bases map to TRBD2. With 0 bases clipped from V and 4 bases from J, the junction kept 12 bases outside the gene matches. The length of the CDR3 is 18 residues. CDR1 and CDR2 (germline): SGDLS, YYNGEE.

This clone was seen just once. The chain couples TRBV18 to TRBJ2-6; D gene ambiguous. The length of the CDR3 is 19 residues. Trimming removed 6 bases at V and 0 bases at J, with 21 bases between. From germline, CDR1 is KGHSH and CDR2 LQKENI. In DNA form, the CDR3 reads TGTGCCAGCTCCCACTACGATCAAATCTTTAACTCTGGGGCCAACGTCCTGACTTTC. Residues: CASSHYDQIFNSGANVLTF.

The genes are TRBV15 and TRBJ1-2, with D unresolved. Per the germline V gene, CDR1 is LNHNV and CDR2 is YYDKDF (reference sequence). The CDR3 runs to 11 residues. The V gene lost 5 bases and the J gene lost 4 bases, with 5 bases spanning the gap. The CDR3 DNA reads TGTGCCACCAGCCCCCGCTATGGCTACACCTTC. Its translation is CATSPRYGYTF.

The chain joins TRBV5-1 to TRBJ1-6; D unresolved. There are 15 residues in the CDR3. The germline CDR1 and CDR2 sequences are SGHRS and YFSETQ. V was cut by 2 bases and J by 7 bases, with 13 bases left in between. CDR3 amino acids: CASSFSGTGNSPLHF. In DNA form, the CDR3 reads TGCGCCAGCAGCTTCTCCGGAACGGGGAATTCACCCCTCCACTTT. Using reference TRBV5-1 and TRBJ1-6 for the parts outside the CDR3, the full variable domain is KAGVTQTPRYLIKTRGQQVTLSCSPISGHRSVSWYQQTPGQGLQFLFEYFSETQRNKGNFPGRFSGRQFSNSRSEMNVSTLELGDSALYLCASSFSGTGNSPLHFGNGTRLTVT.

The gene calls are TRBV12-3 or TRBV12-4 and TRBJ1-2, with 7 bases lining up with TRBD1. This CDR3 has 13 amino acids. The V gene end was trimmed by 3 bases and the J gene end by 7 bases; junction bases not matched to a gene: 5. In nucleotides, the CDR3 is TGTGCCAGCAGTTTTCGAGGGGGCCTTGGCTACACCTTC. Encoded protein: CASSFRGGLGYTF.

The chain is built from TRBV20-1 and TRBJ1-4; unclear D gene. V lost 3 bases to trimming and J lost 8 bases, with 16 bases between them. CDR1 DFQATT and CDR2 SNEGSKA come from the germline V gene (reference sequence). The CDR3 has 14 amino acids. CDR3 in DNA: TGCAGTGCTAGTGATAGTCGGGTGAGGGAAAAACTGTTTTTT. This sequence encodes CSASDSRVREKLFF.

This chain joins TRBV28 and TRBJ1-5; D gene ambiguous. Deletions cut 1 base from V and 5 bases from J, with 12 bases between. Germline assignment: CDR1 MDHEN and CDR2 SYDVKM. The CDR3 has 15 amino acids. CDR3 DNA sequence: TGTGCCAGCAGTTTATCCGCGAACCTCCATCAGCCCCAGCATTTT. This sequence encodes CASSLSANLHQPQHF.

The gene calls are TRBV27 and TRBJ2-1; tentative D call: TRBD2 (6 bases). Trimming removed 2 bases at V and 10 bases at J, with 18 bases between. Germline V gene sequence: CDR1 MNHEY, CDR2 SMNVEV (reference sequence). The CDR3 is 15 residues long. The CDR3 DNA sequence: TGTGCCAGCAGTTTACCGGGGACTCTCGGTACCGAGCAGTTCTTC. It codes for CASSLPGTLGTEQFF.

The chain joins TRBV12-3 or TRBV12-4 to TRBJ1-5; D unresolved. V was trimmed by 3 bases and J by 4 bases, leaving 7 bases between them. This CDR3 has 13 residues. CDR3 sequence: CASSLSTNQPQHF. The CDR3 DNA is TGTGCCAGCAGTTTGTCTACTAATCAGCCCCAGCATTTT.

The CDR3 DNA reads as TGTGCCAGTACTTGGGGGCCCAACACCGGGGAGCTGTTTTTT. Protein: CASTWGPNTGELFF. The rearrangement joins TRBV19 to TRBJ2-2; TRBD1 is a possible D gene (6 bases). Germline-derived CDR1 and CDR2 are LNHDA and SQIVND (reference sequence). This CDR3 spans 14 amino acids. The ends were cut back, 7 bases at V and 2 bases at J, with 11 bases in the middle.

The rearrangement links TRBV25-1 to TRBJ2-5, with D hard to call. The V gene lost 5 bases and the J gene lost 2 bases, with 9 bases spanning the gap. Germline assignment: CDR1 MGHDK and CDR2 SYGVNS. The CDR3 is 13 amino acids. CDR3: CASSNGPQETQYF. The DNA of the CDR3 is TGTGCCAGCAGTAATGGGCCTCAAGAGACCCAGTACTTC.

The V and J genes are TRBV3-1 (or the pseudogene TRBV3-2) and TRBJ2-7, with TRBD2 matching over 10 bases. Trimming at V came to 1 base and at J to 0 bases, leaving 3 bases not matched to a gene. Germline lookup yields CDR1 LGHDT and CDR2 YNNKEL (reference sequence). This CDR3 is built from 16 residues. This CDR3 is CASSQGASGSSYEQYF. DNA for the CDR3: TGTGCCAGCAGCCAAGGAGCTAGCGGGAGCTCCTACGAGCAGTACTTC.

J is TRBJ2-3 and V is TRBV7-8, with 9 bases fitting TRBD2. The CDR3 sequence is 16 residues long. V lost 1 base and J lost 5; bases outside the gene matches: 7. CDR1 is SGHVS and CDR2 is FQNEAQ in the germline V gene. The CDR3 nucleotides read TGTGCCAGCAGCTTAGTGGCGGGAGGGCCCGTAGATACGCAGTATTTT. It translates to CASSLVAGGPVDTQYF. Together with reference TRBV7-8 and TRBJ2-3, the CDR3 gives the full variable domain: GAGVSQSPRYKVAKRGQDVALRCDPISGHVSLFWYQQALGQGPEFLTYFQNEAQLDKSGLPSDRFFAERPEGSVSTLKIQRTQQEDSAVYLCASSLVAGGPVDTQYFGPGTRLTVL.